This T cell receptor (beta chain) was recovered during a study of identical twins. This clonotype was counted only a few times. V lost 10 bases, J lost 9 bases, and 8 bases stayed unmatched. Looked up from germline, CDR1 is ENHRY and CDR2 is SYGVKD. The CDR3 is 12 residues long. All donors were healthy Caucasians. A universal primer site was added by template switching, and unique molecular identifiers were carried by the cDNA. TCRdb redid the calling of the 5' RACE reads with MiXCR, one entry per CDR3 protein. The sample carries some 590,000 distinct CDR3 sequences, more than 9% recorded once. This same sample was also part of a study on yellow fever vaccine responses in identical twins.

Sample: PBMCs. This receptor was obtained from a woman aged 18 to 35 in good health. The chain joins TRBV10-3 to TRBJ2-2; 7 bases are shared with TRBD1. The CDR3 bases are TGTGCCACGAGACAGGGCTTAAGGGAGCTGTTTTTT. Its translation: CATRQGLRELFF.